This is a list of T cell receptor beta chains from one sample in a study of tumor-infiltrating lymphocytes in primary liver carcinoma. From the multiplex PCR reads, TCRdb called clonotypes with MiXCR, one entry per CDR3 protein. This table holds about 64,000 distinct CDR3 sequences, around 69% found once. Material: liver tumor tissue from sampling region 4. These TCRs come from a man between 35 and 55 years old with primary liver carcinoma and hepatitis B virus infection. The CDR3 runs from the conserved cysteine through the conserved F or W. Each record gives: V gene, D gene, J gene, clone size, CDR3 protein, CDR3 DNA. D genes are given only for firm matches. The size of a clone is reported for some rows only, either as once, few or many, or as a class for expanded clones.

v_call: TRBV4-1
d_call: -
j_call: TRBJ2-1
clone_size: -
cdr3_aa: CANSQEGTAGRKQFF
cdr3_nt: TGCGCCAACAGCCAAGAAGGGACCGCAGGCCGGAAGCAGTTCTTC

v_call: TRBV7-9
d_call: -
j_call: TRBJ2-1
clone_size: -
cdr3_aa: CASGVNKWAVGPSNEQFF
cdr3_nt: TGTGCCAGCGGCGTCAACAAATGGGCGGTAGGGCCGTCCAATGAGCAGTTCTTC

v_call: TRBV29-1
d_call: TRBD1
j_call: TRBJ2-1
clone_size: -
cdr3_aa: CSVQGQGVTKEQFF
cdr3_nt: TGCAGCGTTCAGGGACAGGGGGTGACCAAAGAGCAGTTCTTC

v_call: TRBV5-5
d_call: -
j_call: TRBJ2-1
clone_size: -
cdr3_aa: CASSSDPNRNSYNEQFF
cdr3_nt: TGTGCCAGCAGCTCCGACCCTAACAGGAACTCCTACAATGAGCAGTTCTTC

v_call: TRBV29-1
d_call: TRBD1
j_call: TRBJ1-6
clone_size: few
cdr3_aa: CSVSTGTGPSSPLHF
cdr3_nt: TGCAGCGTTTCGACCGGGACAGGGCCAAGTTCACCCCTCCACTTT

v_call: TRBV12-3/TRBV12-4
d_call: -
j_call: TRBJ2-7
clone_size: -
cdr3_aa: CTSSLGRGANYEQYF
cdr3_nt: TGTACTAGCAGTTTAGGACGGGGGGCCAACTACGAGCAGTACTTC

v_call: TRBV6-1
d_call: TRBD1
j_call: TRBJ1-5
clone_size: many
cdr3_aa: CASSLQGATQPQHF
cdr3_nt: TGTGCCAGCAGTCTACAGGGGGCCACTCAGCCCCAGCATTTT

v_call: TRBV6-6
d_call: TRBD2
j_call: TRBJ2-2
clone_size: many
cdr3_aa: CASKIGLAGVERGTGELFF
cdr3_nt: TGTGCCAGCAAAATAGGGCTAGCGGGAGTGGAGAGAGGCACCGGGGAGCTGTTTTTT

v_call: TRBV11-2
d_call: -
j_call: TRBJ2-1
clone_size: once
cdr3_aa: CSSSPSHDEQFF
cdr3_nt: TGTTCCAGCAGTCCCTCCCACGATGAGCAGTTCTTC

v_call: TRBV20-1
d_call: -
j_call: TRBJ2-5
clone_size: many
cdr3_aa: CSARPGAETQYF
cdr3_nt: TGCAGTGCTCGTCCAGGGGCCGAGACCCAGTACTTC

v_call: TRBV4-2
d_call: TRBD2
j_call: TRBJ2-5
clone_size: -
cdr3_aa: CASSPSWTSPAAFGETQYF
cdr3_nt: TGTGCCAGCAGCCCCAGTTGGACTAGCCCAGCGGCCTTTGGAGAGACCCAGTACTTC

v_call: TRBV11-2
d_call: -
j_call: TRBJ2-2
clone_size: -
cdr3_aa: CASSLVKVSNTGELFF
cdr3_nt: TGTGCCAGCAGCTTAGTGAAGGTATCGAACACCGGGGAGCTGTTTTTT

v_call: TRBV30
d_call: -
j_call: TRBJ1-1
clone_size: many
cdr3_aa: CAWSAGALGTEAFF
cdr3_nt: TGTGCCTGGAGTGCAGGGGCGCTGGGCACTGAAGCTTTCTTT

v_call: TRBV4-3
d_call: -
j_call: TRBJ2-7
clone_size: many
cdr3_aa: CASSQEQFSSYEQYF
cdr3_nt: TGCGCCAGCAGCCAGGAACAGTTTTCTTCCTACGAGCAGTACTTC

v_call: TRBV5-1
d_call: -
j_call: TRBJ2-7
clone_size: -
cdr3_aa: CASNLVQGGREQYF
cdr3_nt: TGCGCCAGCAACTTGGTTCAGGGGGGTCGCGAGCAGTACTTC

v_call: TRBV5-1
d_call: TRBD2
j_call: TRBJ2-1
clone_size: many
cdr3_aa: CASSPGTSGRQYNEQFF
cdr3_nt: TGCGCCAGCAGCCCGGGGACTAGCGGGAGGCAATACAATGAGCAGTTCTTC

v_call: TRBV6-6
d_call: TRBD2
j_call: TRBJ2-3
clone_size: -
cdr3_aa: CASNIRLAGPSTDTQYF
cdr3_nt: TGTGCCAGCAACATTAGACTAGCGGGGCCTAGCACGGATACGCAGTATTTT

v_call: TRBV5-1
d_call: -
j_call: TRBJ2-7
clone_size: -
cdr3_aa: CASSLFGGGAGQSYEQYF
cdr3_nt: TGCGCCAGCAGCTTGTTTGGCGGTGGCGCGGGACAGTCCTACGAACAGTACTTC

v_call: TRBV4-3
d_call: -
j_call: TRBJ2-5
clone_size: -
cdr3_aa: CASSQAANGMTGETQYF
cdr3_nt: TGCGCCAGCAGCCAAGCGGCTAACGGGATGACTGGTGAGACCCAGTACTTC

v_call: TRBV6-1
d_call: -
j_call: TRBJ2-1
clone_size: -
cdr3_aa: CTSSDTLQVFLHNEQFF
cdr3_nt: TGTACCAGCAGTGATACCCTACAGGTCTTCTTGCACAACGAGCAGTTCTTC

v_call: TRBV7-9
d_call: -
j_call: TRBJ2-2
clone_size: -
cdr3_aa: CTSSLVIQGWTGELFF
cdr3_nt: TGTACCAGCAGCTTAGTTATTCAGGGTTGGACCGGGGAGCTGTTTTTT

v_call: TRBV11-2
d_call: -
j_call: TRBJ2-1
clone_size: -
cdr3_aa: CASTFLGEQCF
cdr3_nt: TGTGCCAGTACCTTTTTGGGTGAGCAGTGCTTC

v_call: TRBV11-2
d_call: -
j_call: TRBJ2-7
clone_size: -
cdr3_aa: CASSLDNGSYEQHF
cdr3_nt: TGTGCCAGCAGCTTAGACAACGGCTCCTACGAGCAGCACTTC

v_call: TRBV15
d_call: -
j_call: TRBJ1-5
clone_size: few
cdr3_aa: CATSRAPGARDQPQHF
cdr3_nt: TGTGCCACCAGCAGAGCTCCGGGGGCACGGGATCAGCCCCAGCATTTT

v_call: TRBV4-1
d_call: -
j_call: TRBJ2-3
clone_size: few
cdr3_aa: CASSQKIFVTELLTDTQYF
cdr3_nt: TGCGCGAGCAGCCAAAAGATCTTCGTGACGGAACTTCTCACAGATACGCAGTATTTT

v_call: TRBV6-1
d_call: TRBD2
j_call: TRBJ2-7
clone_size: -
cdr3_aa: CTSSPPGLAGGDEHYF
cdr3_nt: TGTACCAGCAGTCCCCCGGGACTAGCGGGAGGCGACGAGCACTACTTC

v_call: TRBV6-6
d_call: -
j_call: TRBJ2-5
clone_size: -
cdr3_aa: CASSRGEQAETQYF
cdr3_nt: TGTGCCAGTAGTAGGGGCGAGCAGGCAGAGACCCAGTACTTC

v_call: TRBV6-5
d_call: -
j_call: TRBJ2-5
clone_size: -
cdr3_aa: CASSRRRQETQYF
cdr3_nt: TGTGCCAGCAGTAGGAGAAGGCAAGAGACCCAGTACTTC

v_call: TRBV5-6
d_call: TRBD2
j_call: TRBJ2-1
clone_size: many
cdr3_aa: CASSPSGSGRDNEQFF
cdr3_nt: TGTGCCAGCAGCCCGTCTGGGAGCGGGAGGGACAATGAGCAGTTCTTC

v_call: TRBV29-1
d_call: -
j_call: TRBJ2-1
clone_size: -
cdr3_aa: CSVLDTEQFF
cdr3_nt: TGCAGCGTTCTTGACACTGAGCAGTTCTTC

v_call: TRBV5-1
d_call: -
j_call: TRBJ2-1
clone_size: once
cdr3_aa: CASSLEVQPNEQFF
cdr3_nt: TGCGCTAGCAGCTTGGAAGTCCAACCCAATGAGCAGTTCTTC

v_call: TRBV6-2/TRBV6-3
d_call: TRBD1
j_call: TRBJ2-7
clone_size: many
cdr3_aa: CASSYPAGGRVKESYEQYF
cdr3_nt: TGTGCCAGCAGTTACCCGGCAGGGGGCAGAGTGAAGGAGTCCTACGAGCAGTACTTC

v_call: TRBV12-3/TRBV12-4
d_call: -
j_call: TRBJ2-2
clone_size: -
cdr3_aa: CASSLDLTGELFF
cdr3_nt: TGTGCCAGCAGTTTAGACCTTACCGGGGAGCTTTTTTTT

v_call: TRBV10-3
d_call: -
j_call: TRBJ2-5
clone_size: many
cdr3_aa: CAISAVSGSQETQYF
cdr3_nt: TGTGCCATCAGTGCGGTCTCGGGGTCCCAAGAGACCCAGTACTTC

v_call: TRBV7-8
d_call: -
j_call: TRBJ2-6
clone_size: -
cdr3_aa: CASSRTGSGANVLTF
cdr3_nt: TGTGCCAGCAGCAGAACCGGCTCTGGGGCCAACGTCCTGACTTTC

v_call: TRBV10-3
d_call: -
j_call: TRBJ2-2
clone_size: -
cdr3_aa: CAISESGGTMNTGELFF
cdr3_nt: TGTGCCATCAGTGAGTCGGGCGGGACCATGAACACCGGGGAGTTGTTTTTT

v_call: TRBV10-3
d_call: TRBD1
j_call: TRBJ2-3
clone_size: -
cdr3_aa: CAISGTGGLTDTQYF
cdr3_nt: TGTGCCATCAGTGGGACAGGGGGCCTCACAGATACGCAGTATTTT

v_call: TRBV29-1
d_call: -
j_call: TRBJ2-5
clone_size: -
cdr3_aa: CSVNGPSFQETQYF
cdr3_nt: TGCAGCGTTAACGGACCTAGCTTCCAAGAGACCCAGTACTTC

v_call: TRBV12-3/TRBV12-4
d_call: -
j_call: TRBJ1-4
clone_size: few
cdr3_aa: CDSSLAGTEELFF
cdr3_nt: TGTGACAGCAGTTTAGCCGGGACTGAAGAACTGTTTTTT

v_call: TRBV4-1
d_call: -
j_call: TRBJ2-1
clone_size: many
cdr3_aa: CASSQEERERWASSYNEQFF
cdr3_nt: TGCGCCAGCAGCCAAGAGGAAAGGGAAAGATGGGCCAGCTCCTACAATGAGCAGTTCTTC

v_call: TRBV11-2
d_call: TRBD1
j_call: TRBJ1-1
clone_size: -
cdr3_aa: CARSNRGWEPEAFF
cdr3_nt: TGTGCCAGGAGCAACAGGGGGTGGGAGCCTGAAGCTTTCTTT

v_call: TRBV4-3
d_call: TRBD2
j_call: TRBJ2-1
clone_size: -
cdr3_aa: CPSSQDGRTSGSDERFF
cdr3_nt: TGCCCCAGCAGCCAAGATGGTAGGACTAGCGGGAGTGATGAGCGGTTCTTC